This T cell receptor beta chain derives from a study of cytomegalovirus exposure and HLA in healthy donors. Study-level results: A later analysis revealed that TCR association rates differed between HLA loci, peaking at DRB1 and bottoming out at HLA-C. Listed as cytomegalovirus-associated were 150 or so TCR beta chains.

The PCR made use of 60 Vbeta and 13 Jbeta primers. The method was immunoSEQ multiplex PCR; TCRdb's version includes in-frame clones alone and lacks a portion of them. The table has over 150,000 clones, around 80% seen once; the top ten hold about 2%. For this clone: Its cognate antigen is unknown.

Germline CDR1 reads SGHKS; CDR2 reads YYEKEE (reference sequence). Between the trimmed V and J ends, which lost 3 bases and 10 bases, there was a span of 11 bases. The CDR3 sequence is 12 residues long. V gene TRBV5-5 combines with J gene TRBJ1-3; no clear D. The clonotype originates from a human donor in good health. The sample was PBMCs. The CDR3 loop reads CASSSTPGTIYF. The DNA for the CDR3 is TGTGCCAGCAGCTCGACCCCAGGAACCATATATTTT.